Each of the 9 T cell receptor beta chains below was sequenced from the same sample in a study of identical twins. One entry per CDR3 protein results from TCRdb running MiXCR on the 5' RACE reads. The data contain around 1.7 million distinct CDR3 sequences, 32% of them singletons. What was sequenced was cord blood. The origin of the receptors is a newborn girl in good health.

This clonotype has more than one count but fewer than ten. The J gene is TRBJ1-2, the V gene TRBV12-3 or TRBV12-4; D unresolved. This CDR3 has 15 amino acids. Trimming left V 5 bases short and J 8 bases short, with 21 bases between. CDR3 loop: CASSLSVWAGGGYTF. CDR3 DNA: TGTGCCAGCAGTCTAAGCGTGTGGGCAGGCGGGGGCTACACCTTC.

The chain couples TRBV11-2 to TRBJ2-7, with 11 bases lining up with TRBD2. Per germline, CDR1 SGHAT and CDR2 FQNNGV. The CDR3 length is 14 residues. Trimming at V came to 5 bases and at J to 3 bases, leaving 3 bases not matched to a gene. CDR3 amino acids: CASSNSGRDYEQYF. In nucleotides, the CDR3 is TGTGCCAGCAGCAATAGCGGGAGGGACTACGAGCAGTACTTC.

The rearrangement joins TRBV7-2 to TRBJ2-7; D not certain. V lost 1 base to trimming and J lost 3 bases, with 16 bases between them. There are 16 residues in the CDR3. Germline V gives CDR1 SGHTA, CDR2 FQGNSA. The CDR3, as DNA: TGTGCCAGCAGCTTAGTACCTACCTTGGAAATCTACGAGCAGTACTTC. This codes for CASSLVPTLEIYEQYF.

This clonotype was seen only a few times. The CDR3: CASSLGLAGGWSSTDTQYF. DNA for the CDR3: TGTGCCAGCAGCTTAGGATTAGCGGGGGGGTGGTCTAGCACAGATACGCAGTATTTT. The chain couples TRBV7-2 to TRBJ2-3; 11 bases agree with TRBD2. After removal of 1 base from V and 0 bases from J, the junction contained 9 bases not matched to a gene. Looked up from germline, CDR1 is SGHTA and CDR2 is FQGNSA. The CDR3 length is 19 residues.

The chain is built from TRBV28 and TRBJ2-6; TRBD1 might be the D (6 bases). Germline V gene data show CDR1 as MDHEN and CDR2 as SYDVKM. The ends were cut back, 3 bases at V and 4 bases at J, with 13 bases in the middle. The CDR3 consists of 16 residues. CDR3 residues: CASSLTGSGGANVLTF. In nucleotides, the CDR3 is TGTGCCAGCAGTTTGACAGGTTCGGGAGGGGCCAACGTCCTGACTTTC.

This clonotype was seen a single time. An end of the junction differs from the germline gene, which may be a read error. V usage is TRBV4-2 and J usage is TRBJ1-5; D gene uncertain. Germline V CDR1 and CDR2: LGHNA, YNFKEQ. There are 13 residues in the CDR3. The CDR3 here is CASSLDSNRPQHF. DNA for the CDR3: TGTGCCAGCAGCCTGGATAGCAATCGGCCCCAGCATTTT.

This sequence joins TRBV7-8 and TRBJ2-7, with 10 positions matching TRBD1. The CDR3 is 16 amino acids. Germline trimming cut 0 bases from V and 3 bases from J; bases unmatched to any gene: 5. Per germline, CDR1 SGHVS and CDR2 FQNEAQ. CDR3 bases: TGTGCCAGCAGCTTAGCGCGGGACAGGGGACGCTACGAGCAGTACTTC. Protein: CASSLARDRGRYEQYF. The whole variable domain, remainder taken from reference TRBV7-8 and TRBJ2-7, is GAGVSQSPRYKVAKRGQDVALRCDPISGHVSLFWYQQALGQGPEFLTYFQNEAQLDKSGLPSDRFFAERPEGSVSTLKIQRTQQEDSAVYLCASSLARDRGRYEQYFGPGTRLTVT.

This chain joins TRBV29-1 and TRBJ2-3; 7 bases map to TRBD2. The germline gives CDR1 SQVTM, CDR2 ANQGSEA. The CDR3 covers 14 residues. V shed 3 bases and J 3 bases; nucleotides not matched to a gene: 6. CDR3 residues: CSVEGRARTDTQYF. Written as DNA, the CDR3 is TGCAGCGTTGAGGGGAGGGCCAGGACAGATACGCAGTATTTT.

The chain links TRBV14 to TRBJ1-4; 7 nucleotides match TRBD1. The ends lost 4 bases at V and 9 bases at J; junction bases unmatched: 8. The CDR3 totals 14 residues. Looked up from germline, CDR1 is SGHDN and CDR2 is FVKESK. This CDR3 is CASSPPGQRKKLFF. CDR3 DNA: TGTGCCAGCAGCCCTCCGGGACAGAGAAAAAAACTGTTTTTT.